This T cell receptor beta chain was identified during a study of naive and memory T cell subsets. Two oligonucleotides, mixed equimolar, formed the beta constant-region primer covering TRBC1 and TRBC2. The ligated cDNA underwent four PCR rounds using SP2 and nested alpha and beta constant-region primers. TCRdb recomputed calls from the UMI-ligation and nested PCR reads with MiXCR, one row per CDR3 protein. The sample holds about 120,000 distinct CDR3 sequences, around 35% seen once. Per germline, CDR1 SEHNR and CDR2 FQNEAQ (reference sequence). This CDR3 has 12 amino acids. Trimming cost V 1 base and J 7 bases, with 5 bases left between them.

V usage is TRBV7-9 and J usage is TRBJ2-4; possible D gene TRBD1, 5 bases. Sequenced material: central memory CD4+ T cells from blood. The clonotype comes from a human donor in good health. CDR3 residues: CASSLGQNIQYF. The CDR3 nucleotides read TGTGCCAGCAGCTTAGGACAGAACATTCAGTACTTC.